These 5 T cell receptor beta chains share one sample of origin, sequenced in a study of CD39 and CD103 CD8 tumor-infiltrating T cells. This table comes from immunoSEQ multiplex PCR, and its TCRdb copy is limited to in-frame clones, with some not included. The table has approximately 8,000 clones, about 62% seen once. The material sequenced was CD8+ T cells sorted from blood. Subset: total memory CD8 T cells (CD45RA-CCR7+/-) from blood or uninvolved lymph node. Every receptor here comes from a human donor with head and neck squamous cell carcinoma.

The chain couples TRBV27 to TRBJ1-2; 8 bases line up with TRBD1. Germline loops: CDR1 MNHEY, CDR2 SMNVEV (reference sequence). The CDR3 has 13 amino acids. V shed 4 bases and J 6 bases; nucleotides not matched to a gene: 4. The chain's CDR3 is CASSSQGADGYTF. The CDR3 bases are TGTGCCAGCAGTTCGCAGGGGGCCGATGGCTACACCTTC.

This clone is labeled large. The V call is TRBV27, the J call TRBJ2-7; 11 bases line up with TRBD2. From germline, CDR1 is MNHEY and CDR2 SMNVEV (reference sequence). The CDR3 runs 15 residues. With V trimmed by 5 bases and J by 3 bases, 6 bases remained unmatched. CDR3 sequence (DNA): TGTGCCAGCAGTAAGACTAGCGGGATAAGCTACGAGCAGTACTTC. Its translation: CASSKTSGISYEQYF.

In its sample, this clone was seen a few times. DNA of the CDR3: TGTGCCAGCAGCCTTAACGGCTACGAGCAGTACTTC. Its protein is CASSLNGYEQYF. The genes are TRBV27 and TRBJ2-7, with D hard to call. V was shortened by 6 bases and J by 3 bases, with 9 bases between the two germline ends. This CDR3 is 12 amino acids long. In germline, CDR1 is MNHEY, CDR2 SMNVEV (reference sequence).

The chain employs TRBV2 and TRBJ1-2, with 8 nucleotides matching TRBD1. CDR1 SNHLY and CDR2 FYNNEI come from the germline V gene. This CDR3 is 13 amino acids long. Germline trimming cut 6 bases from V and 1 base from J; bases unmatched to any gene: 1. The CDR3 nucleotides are TGTGCCAGCAGGGGACAGGATAACTATGGCTACACCTTC. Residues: CASRGQDNYGYTF.

The CDR3 spells CAIAPSRLGVGDTQYF. The CDR3 coding sequence is TGTGCCATCGCCCCATCCCGGCTGGGAGTTGGGGATACGCAGTATTTT. The chain uses TRBV10-3 and TRBJ2-3, with a possible D match to TRBD2 (5 bases). This CDR3 comprises 16 residues. In germline, CDR1 is ENHRY, CDR2 SYGVKD. V lost 8 bases, J lost 6 bases, and 24 bases lay in between.